One sample yielded the 30 T cell receptor beta chains listed below, sequenced in a study of cytomegalovirus exposure and HLA in healthy donors. Assay: immunoSEQ multiplex PCR; the TCRdb copy retains only in-frame clones and omits some. This sample has 95,000 to 150,000 clones, with 89% found just once. The sample consisted of PBMCs. Every receptor here comes from a woman aged 18-29 years in good health and CMV-seronegative.

The CDR3 protein is CASSLARFYEQYF. The DNA for the CDR3 is TGTGCCAGCAGCTTAGCGAGGTTCTACGAGCAGTACTTC. The V call is TRBV7-9, the J call TRBJ2-7; no clear D. The germline V gene encodes CDR1 SEHNR and CDR2 FQNEAQ (reference sequence). The ends were cut back, 0 bases at V and 3 bases at J, with 6 bases in the middle. CDR3 length: 13 amino acids.

V usage is TRBV5-1 and J usage is TRBJ1-4, with D uncertain. Germline V gene data show CDR1 as SGHRS and CDR2 as YFSETQ. The CDR3 has 14 residues. V was shortened by 0 bases and J by 7 bases, with 10 bases between the two germline ends. The CDR3 DNA reads TGCGCCAGCAGCTTGGTAACGGGGTCTGAAAAACTGTTTTTT. This sequence encodes CASSLVTGSEKLFF.

The V gene is TRBV6-6, the J gene TRBJ2-5; D might be TRBD2 (6 bases). The CDR3 loop spans 16 amino acids. Trimming pared 0 bases from V and 4 bases from J, leaving 15 bases between. The V gene's germline CDR1 is MNHNY and CDR2 SVGAGI (reference sequence). For the CDR3, the DNA is TGTGCCAGCAGTTACTCGACGCGGCGGGGAGGAGAGACCCAGTACTTC. Translated, it gives CASSYSTRRGGETQYF.

The chain links TRBV2 to TRBJ1-5; the D is unclear. The V gene's germline CDR1 is SNHLY and CDR2 FYNNEI. The germline V and J ends were trimmed by 6 bases and 7 bases, with 22 bases remaining between them. This CDR3 has 16 amino acids. The CDR3 sequence is CASRANRGRIGQPQHF. In nucleotides, the CDR3 is TGTGCCAGCAGAGCTAATAGAGGGAGGATTGGACAGCCCCAGCATTTT.

About this clone itself: Other DNA sequences within the sample encode an identical CDR3. The chain carries TRBV2 and TRBJ1-1; 8 positions agree with TRBD1. Germline V gene data show CDR1 as SNHLY and CDR2 as FYNNEI. Unmatched junction bases numbered 3, after V lost 8 bases and J lost 1 base. The CDR3 extends over 13 amino acids. This chain's CDR3 is CASSGQGNTEAFF. The CDR3 DNA sequence: TGTGCCAGCTCCGGACAGGGGAACACTGAAGCTTTCTTT.

This clone was counted a few times. CDR3 sequence: CASSFRGTNYEQYV. In nucleotides, the CDR3 is TGTGCCAGCAGTTTTCGCGGGACTAACTACGAGCAGTACGTC. The chain combines TRBV28 with TRBJ2-7; 7 positions match TRBD2. From germline, CDR1 is MDHEN and CDR2 SYDVKM. This CDR3 spans 14 amino acids. J was trimmed by 3 bases and V by 3 bases; bases with no gene match: 5.

This clone appeared a single time. The J gene is TRBJ1-4, the V gene TRBV21-1; the D segment call TRBD1 is taken from the table without a DNA check. TRBV21-1 is a known pseudogene. There are 15 residues in the CDR3. DNA for the CDR3: TGTGCCAGCATCCGAAAGGTGAGACAGGCTGAAAAACTGTTTTTT. Translating gives CASIRKVRQAEKLFF.

The rearrangement links TRBV9 to TRBJ2-7; D ambiguous. This CDR3 is 15 amino acids long. In germline, CDR1 is SGDLS, CDR2 YYNGEE. With 0 bases removed from V and 2 bases from J, the gap between germline ends came to 12 bases. The CDR3 DNA reads TGTGCCAGCAGCGTAGCTAATAGCTTGGCCTACGAGCAGTACTTC. It specifies CASSVANSLAYEQYF.

The genes are TRBV30 and TRBJ2-7, with 8 bases aligning to TRBD1. Unmatched junction bases numbered 5, after V lost 1 base and J lost 3 bases. The V gene's germline CDR1 is GTSNPN and CDR2 SVGIG (reference sequence). The CDR3 runs to 14 residues. CDR3 amino acids: CAWSETGGLYEQYF. The DNA for the CDR3 is TGTGCCTGGAGTGAAACAGGGGGACTCTACGAGCAGTACTTC.

In its sample, this clone was seen once. V is TRBV11-1 and J is TRBJ2-7; D possibly corresponds to TRBD1 (6 bases). The germline CDR1 and CDR2 sequences are SGHAT and FQDESV (reference sequence). The CDR3 runs to 14 residues. V lost 4 bases to trimming and J lost 4 bases, with 14 bases between them. CDR3 region: CASSSRQVQYEQYV. The CDR3, as DNA: TGTGCCAGCAGCTCTCGACAGGTCCAATACGAGCAGTACGTC.

The chain joins TRBV19 to TRBJ1-6; 9 bases agree with TRBD1. The CDR3 loop spans 14 amino acids. Germline V gene sequence: CDR1 LNHDA, CDR2 SQIVND (reference sequence). After removal of 7 bases from V and 7 bases from J, the junction contained 5 bases not matched to a gene. The CDR3 nucleotides read TGTGCCAGTAAGGGACAGGGCTCCAATTCACCCCTCCACTTT. It translates to CASKGQGSNSPLHF.

This rearrangement joins TRBV6-4 to TRBJ1-1, with a weak D call TRBD1 (6 bases). Per germline, CDR1 MRHNA and CDR2 SNTAGT. The germline V and J ends were trimmed by 0 bases and 6 bases, with 14 bases remaining between them. This CDR3 has 15 residues. The CDR3 DNA is TGTGCCAGCAGTGACTCTTCAGGGGCGCGCTCTGAAGCTTTCTTT. It translates to CASSDSSGARSEAFF.

The chain couples TRBV6-1 to TRBJ2-1; D gene unclear. V shed 1 base and J shed 10 bases, with 8 bases lying between them. The CDR3 runs 12 residues. Germline V gene sequence: CDR1 MNHNS, CDR2 SASEGT. The CDR3 reads CASSEVVAEQFF. The CDR3 DNA is TGTGCCAGCAGTGAAGTGGTAGCAGAGCAGTTCTTC.

This clone has just one count. The CDR3 protein is CASYTGGYTEAFF. The CDR3 DNA reads TGTGCCAGCTACACAGGGGGGTACACTGAAGCTTTCTTT. V is TRBV18 and J is TRBJ1-1; TRBD1 aligns across 8 bases. This CDR3 contains 13 residues. Losses at the gene ends were 7 bases for V and 3 bases for J; bases not matched to a gene: 4. The germline V gene encodes CDR1 KGHSH and CDR2 LQKENI.

The genes are TRBV14 and TRBJ1-2; maybe TRBD1 (5 bases). The germline V and J ends were trimmed by 1 base and 1 base, with 10 bases remaining between them. The CDR3 loop spans 15 amino acids. Germline V gene sequence: CDR1 SGHDN, CDR2 FVKESK. The CDR3 region is CASSQGWGDNYGYTF. The CDR3 DNA sequence: TGTGCCAGCAGCCAAGGGTGGGGCGATAACTATGGCTACACCTTC.

The genes are TRBV15 and TRBJ1-1; D uncertain. This CDR3 has 17 residues. Germline lookup yields CDR1 LNHNV and CDR2 YYDKDF (reference sequence). The germline V and J ends were trimmed by 0 bases and 0 bases, with 14 bases remaining between them. The CDR3 sequence: CATSRDRVSSMNTEAFF. The CDR3 coding sequence is TGTGCCACCAGCAGAGATCGGGTATCCAGTATGAACACTGAAGCTTTCTTT. Full variable domain (remainder filled in from reference TRBV15 and TRBJ1-1): DAMVIQNPRYQVTQFGKPVTLSCSQTLNHNVMYWYQQKSSQAPKLLFHYYDKDFNNEADTPDNFQSRRPNTSFCFLDIRSPGLGDTAMYLCATSRDRVSSMNTEAFFGQGTRLTVV.

This clone was recorded a few times. The genes are TRBV19 and TRBJ2-2; 8 bases are shared with TRBD1. The CDR3 has 15 amino acids. Trimming removed 8 bases from V and 6 bases from J; junction bases left unmatched: 11. Per the germline V gene, CDR1 is LNHDA and CDR2 is SQIVND (reference sequence). The CDR3 coding sequence is TGTGCCAGTCGACAGACAGGGGCGACATCCGGGGAGCTGTTTTTT. Protein: CASRQTGATSGELFF.

This sequence joins TRBV10-1 and TRBJ1-6; D uncertain. Per germline, CDR1 WNHNN and CDR2 SYGVQD (reference sequence). The CDR3 sequence is 14 residues long. V lost 2 bases to trimming and J lost 13 bases, with 15 bases between them. CDR3 nucleotide sequence: TGCGCCAGCAGTGAGCTTATCGACACCTCGCCCCTCCACTTT. Translation: CASSELIDTSPLHF.

The chain is built from TRBV7-2 and TRBJ2-7; tentative D call: TRBD1 (6 bases). Germline V gene data show CDR1 as SGHTA and CDR2 as FQGNSA. CDR3 length equals 13 residues. V was clipped by 5 bases and J by 0 bases, with 8 bases between them. CDR3 coding DNA: TGTGCCAGCAGCGTACAGGGCTCCTACGAGCAGTACTTC. It is translated as CASSVQGSYEQYF.

V usage is TRBV4-3 and J usage is TRBJ2-3; maybe TRBD2 (6 bases). The V gene lost 6 bases and the J gene lost 4 bases, with 17 bases spanning the gap. Germline loops: CDR1 LGHNA, CDR2 YSLEER. CDR3 length: 15 residues. The CDR3: CASRRSQGGSDTQYF. The CDR3 nucleotides read TGCGCCAGCAGAAGATCGCAGGGAGGATCAGATACGCAGTATTTT.

This chain connects TRBV7-8 to TRBJ1-5; D ambiguous. The V and J ends lost 5 bases and 3 bases respectively, with 14 bases between them. The germline CDR1 and CDR2 sequences are SGHVS and FQNEAQ. The CDR3 spans 15 residues. CDR3 nucleotides: TGTGCCAGCAGCCCGAAGGAACAGCACAATCAGCCCCAGCATTTT. This encodes CASSPKEQHNQPQHF.

The chain employs TRBV6-1 and TRBJ1-5, with 7 bases lining up with TRBD1. The V segment lost 4 bases and the J segment 6 bases; nucleotides outside the gene matches: 12. The V gene's germline CDR1 is MNHNS and CDR2 SASEGT. The CDR3 runs to 16 residues. The CDR3 bases are TGTGCCAGCAGTGCCCTTAGTATGACAGGGAGTCAGCCCCAGCATTTT. Amino acid sequence: CASSALSMTGSQPQHF.

The V and J genes are TRBV5-1 and TRBJ1-2, with D tentatively TRBD1 (5 bases). This CDR3 region has 14 residues. Trimming left V 0 bases short and J 7 bases short, with 13 bases between. CDR1 is SGHRS, CDR2 YFSETQ, per germline. The CDR3 reads CASSLVGASGGYTF. In DNA, the CDR3 is TGCGCCAGCAGCTTGGTTGGGGCATCCGGTGGCTACACCTTC. The entire variable domain, with the rest obtained from reference TRBV5-1 and TRBJ1-2, is as follows: KAGVTQTPRYLIKTRGQQVTLSCSPISGHRSVSWYQQTPGQGLQFLFEYFSETQRNKGNFPGRFSGRQFSNSRSEMNVSTLELGDSALYLCASSLVGASGGYTFGSGTRLTVV.

The chain couples TRBV6-1 to TRBJ1-1; no clear D. This CDR3 has 19 amino acids. Trimming removed 2 bases at V and 6 bases at J, with 28 bases between. Germline V gene sequence: CDR1 MNHNS, CDR2 SASEGT. The CDR3 protein is CASSERPYQAEKREAEAFF. In nucleotides, the CDR3 is TGTGCCAGCAGTGAAAGGCCATATCAAGCGGAAAAAAGGGAGGCTGAAGCTTTCTTT.

This clone was seen only once. A read error may produce the germline difference seen at one junction end. The chain employs TRBV10-3 and TRBJ2-7; 9 bases line up with TRBD1. The CDR3 totals 11 residues. CDR1 and CDR2 (germline): ENHRY, SYGVKD. CDR3 bases: TGTGCCGTCAAAGCCGGGACAGGGCTACCATTC. Translating it yields CAVKAGTGLPF.

This rearrangement joins TRBV19 to TRBJ2-5; 8 positions agree with TRBD2. The CDR3 extends over 15 amino acids. From germline, CDR1 is LNHDA and CDR2 SQIVND (reference sequence). The V and J ends lost 3 bases and 1 base, in that order; junction bases with no gene match: 4. The DNA for the CDR3 is TGTGCCAGTAGTATGCCGGGGGGGCGCCAAGAGACCCAGTACTTC. Translated: CASSMPGGRQETQYF.

This chain's CDR3 is CASSKLAGVTHEQYF. CDR3 bases: TGTGCCAGCAGCAAACTAGCGGGAGTGACTCACGAGCAGTACTTC. This chain links TRBV7-9 with TRBJ2-7; TRBD2 agrees at 11 bases. The CDR3 contains 15 residues. With V trimmed by 5 bases and J by 5 bases, 8 bases remained unmatched. CDR1 and CDR2 (germline): SEHNR, FQNEAQ (reference sequence).

V is TRBV19 and J is TRBJ1-5; D remains ambiguous. Germline V lookup: CDR1 LNHDA, CDR2 SQIVND (reference sequence). The germline V and J ends were trimmed by 3 bases and 3 bases, with 6 bases remaining between them. This CDR3 is built from 13 residues. Written as DNA, the CDR3 is TGTGCCAGTAGTATCCAGGTCAATCAGCCCCAGCATTTT. Amino acid sequence: CASSIQVNQPQHF. The whole variable domain, remainder taken from reference TRBV19 and TRBJ1-5, is DGGITQSPKYLFRKEGQNVTLSCEQNLNHDAMYWYRQDPGQGLRLIYYSQIVNDFQKGDIAEGYSVSREKKESFPLTVTSAQKNPTAFYLCASSIQVNQPQHFGDGTRLSIL.

This clone was seen more than once but under ten times. V is TRBV7-8 and J is TRBJ1-5, with 7 positions matching TRBD1. Germline V CDR1 and CDR2: SGHVS, FQNEAQ. The V gene end was trimmed by 4 bases and the J gene end by 8 bases; junction bases not matched to a gene: 8. The CDR3 length is 14 residues. CDR3 loop: CASSYERGTEPQHF. CDR3 sequence (DNA): TGTGCCAGCAGCTATGAACGAGGGACAGAGCCCCAGCATTTT. Complete variable domain (other parts from reference TRBV7-8 and TRBJ1-5): GAGVSQSPRYKVAKRGQDVALRCDPISGHVSLFWYQQALGQGPEFLTYFQNEAQLDKSGLPSDRFFAERPEGSVSTLKIQRTQQEDSAVYLCASSYERGTEPQHFGDGTRLSIL.

The rearrangement uses TRBV4-1 and TRBJ1-1; possibly TRBD1 for D (6 bases). The CDR3 is 15 residues long. V lost 3 bases and J lost 2, with 13 bases in between. The germline V gene has CDR1 MGHRA and CDR2 YSYEKL. The CDR3 nucleotides read TGCGCCAGCAGCCAGACCAGGACAGCCAACACTGAAGCTTTCTTT. This translates into CASSQTRTANTEAFF.